Shown below are 32 T cell receptor beta chains from a single sample sequenced in a study of blood T cell repertoires in COVID-19 (dated by TCRdb to about 2020). Receptor amplification or capture employed the immunoSEQ multiplex PCR assay. TCRdb provides this immuneACCESS table in a form limited to in-frame rearrangements. Some clones are lacking; in checked studies, under half of them reflect an unresolved V gene, and why the rest are absent is not known. This sample holds more than 250,000 clones; roughly 84% were observed only once. Of the sample, 1% falls within the top ten clones. The sample was peripheral blood. All receptors derive from a man aged 50 or older with active or convalescent COVID-19.

The chain uses TRBV5-1 and TRBJ2-5; no definite D call. This CDR3 has 12 amino acids. Trimming pared 2 bases from V and 3 bases from J, leaving 5 bases between. Germline CDR1 reads SGHRS; CDR2 reads YFSETQ. CDR3: CASSFSEETQYF. The DNA of the CDR3 is TGCGCCAGCAGCTTTTCGGAAGAGACCCAGTACTTC.

The gene calls are TRBV18 and TRBJ1-1; possibly TRBD1 for D (5 bases). V was trimmed by 3 bases and J by 1 base, leaving 24 bases between them. The germline gives CDR1 KGHSH, CDR2 LQKENI. The CDR3 totals 19 residues. CDR3 amino acids: CASSPRPRTSGGTNTEAFF. CDR3 sequence (DNA): TGTGCCAGCTCACCGAGGCCGCGGACCTCGGGGGGAACGAACACTGAAGCTTTCTTT.

The chain links TRBV12-3 or TRBV12-4 to TRBJ2-3; TRBD2 agrees at 7 bases. The CDR3 has 13 amino acids. Trimming at V came to 7 bases and at J to 6 bases, leaving 7 bases not matched to a gene. CDR3 sequence: CASMGGWADTQYF. DNA for the CDR3: TGTGCCAGCATGGGAGGGTGGGCGGATACGCAGTATTTT.

This rearrangement joins TRBV7-3 to TRBJ2-5, with 11 bases that match TRBD2. Germline V lookup: CDR1 SGHTA, CDR2 FQGTGA. The CDR3 runs 15 residues. The J segment lost 4 bases and the V segment lost 5 bases, leaving 6 bases of the junction unmatched. The CDR3 DNA reads TGTGCCAGCAGCGTCGGGACTAGCGGCCCAGAGACCCAGTACTTC. Protein: CASSVGTSGPETQYF.

This chain uses TRBV27 with TRBJ2-7; 8 nucleotides match TRBD1. In germline, CDR1 is MNHEY, CDR2 SMNVEV (reference sequence). V lost 9 bases and J lost 0; bases outside the gene matches: 7. The CDR3 has 14 amino acids. The CDR3: CASSRQGSSYEQYF. CDR3 nucleotides: TGTGCCAGTTCCCGACAGGGGAGCTCCTACGAGCAGTACTTC.

The chain has TRBV21-1 and TRBJ1-6. TRBV21-1 is given as a pseudogene. The CDR3 contains 13 residues. CDR3 protein: CASRRSYNSPLHF. The CDR3 DNA reads TGTGCCAGCAGGCGCTCCTATAATTCACCCCTCCACTTT.

This clone was seen only once. This chain joins TRBV13 and TRBJ1-2; 8 nucleotides line up with TRBD1. Germline CDR1 reads PRHDT; CDR2 reads FYEKMQ (reference sequence). The V and J ends lost 3 bases and 8 bases, in that order; junction bases with no gene match: 14. The CDR3 runs to 16 residues. CDR3 nucleotide sequence: TGTGCCAGCAGCTTTTGGGCGGACAGGGCGACGAGGGGCTACACCTTC. Protein product: CASSFWADRATRGYTF.

This chain joins TRBV12-3 or TRBV12-4 and TRBJ1-1; D not resolved. This CDR3 has 13 amino acids. Trimming stripped 2 bases from V and 4 bases from J, with 8 bases between. This CDR3 reads CASSLWEPTEAFF. For the CDR3, the DNA is TGTGCCAGCAGTTTATGGGAGCCCACTGAAGCTTTCTTT.

The chain is built from TRBV28 and TRBJ1-6, with 8 bases aligning to TRBD1. Per the germline V gene, CDR1 is MDHEN and CDR2 is SYDVKM. The CDR3 length is 14 residues. The V gene end was trimmed by 3 bases and the J gene end by 7 bases; junction bases not matched to a gene: 2. The CDR3 region is CASSLAGGNSPLHF. In nucleotides, the CDR3 is TGTGCCAGCAGTTTGGCAGGGGGCAATTCACCCCTCCACTTT.

The rearrangement uses TRBV6-5 and TRBJ2-7, with 11 nucleotides matching TRBD1. V gave up 4 bases and J gave up 2 bases; unmatched junction bases: 7. CDR1 is MNHEY, CDR2 SVGAGI, per germline. The length of the CDR3 is 16 residues. For the CDR3, the DNA is TGTGCCAGCAGTTCCCCGGGACAGGGGGTGACCTACGAGCAGTACTTC. Translating gives CASSSPGQGVTYEQYF.

The chain employs TRBV5-1 and TRBJ2-7, with D possibly TRBD1 on 6 matching bases. The ends were cut back, 1 base at V and 4 bases at J, with 15 bases in the middle. The CDR3 is 15 amino acids. CDR1 SGHRS and CDR2 YFSETQ come from the germline V gene. The CDR3 loop reads CASSLTSDSPYEQYF. CDR3 DNA sequence: TGCGCCAGCAGCTTGACTTCGGACAGTCCTTACGAGCAGTACTTC. The complete variable domain, with remaining parts taken from reference TRBV5-1 and TRBJ2-7, reads KAGVTQTPRYLIKTRGQQVTLSCSPISGHRSVSWYQQTPGQGLQFLFEYFSETQRNKGNFPGRFSGRQFSNSRSEMNVSTLELGDSALYLCASSLTSDSPYEQYFGPGTRLTVT.

CDR3 in DNA: TGTGCCAGCAGTACAGGGGTTCAGCCCCAGCATTTT. Translation gives CASSTGVQPQHF. The rearrangement links TRBV28 to TRBJ1-5; 7 bases agree with TRBD1. The CDR3 loop spans 12 amino acids. Trimming removed 5 bases from V and 6 bases from J; junction bases left unmatched: 1. CDR1 is MDHEN, CDR2 SYDVKM, per germline.

The V call is TRBV18, the J call TRBJ2-7, with TRBD1 identical over 8 bases. In germline, CDR1 is KGHSH, CDR2 LQKENI. V lost 3 bases, J lost 5 bases, and 9 bases stayed unmatched. CDR3 length: 15 amino acids. CDR3 protein: CASSPVAGGENEQYF. The CDR3 DNA sequence: TGTGCCAGCTCACCCGTGGCAGGGGGCGAGAACGAGCAGTACTTC.

The CDR3 reads CASSQVPTWSPLHF. The DNA for the CDR3 is TGTGCCAGCAGCCAAGTCCCTACGTGGTCACCCCTCCACTTT. The chain links TRBV3-1 (or the pseudogene TRBV3-2) to TRBJ1-6; D not certain. There are 14 residues in the CDR3. CDR1 is LGHDT, CDR2 YNNKEL, per germline (reference sequence). The ends were cut back, 1 base at V and 10 bases at J, with 11 bases in the middle.

V gene TRBV5-6 combines with J gene TRBJ1-1, with a possible D match to TRBD1 (6 bases). CDR3 length: 14 residues. Trimming removed 0 bases from V and 6 bases from J, with 12 bases in between. Germline CDR1 is SGHDT and CDR2 is YYEEEE. The chain's CDR3 is CASSLAVRGPEAFF. The CDR3 DNA sequence: TGTGCCAGCAGCTTGGCTGTCAGGGGACCTGAAGCTTTCTTT.

Here the CDR3 reads CASSRTSGGVETQYF. The CDR3, as DNA: TGTGCCAGCAGTCGGACTAGCGGGGGAGTAGAGACCCAGTACTTC. The chain carries TRBV28 and TRBJ2-5; 13 bases are shared with TRBD2. The V and J ends lost 5 bases and 4 bases, in that order; junction bases with no gene match: 4. The germline V gene encodes CDR1 MDHEN and CDR2 SYDVKM. This CDR3 has 15 residues. The whole variable domain, filled in from reference TRBV28 and TRBJ2-5, reads DVKVTQSSRYLVKRTGEKVFLECVQDMDHENMFWYRQDPGLGLRLIYFSYDVKMKEKGDIPEGYSVSREKKERFSLILESASTNQTSMYLCASSRTSGGVETQYFGPGTRLLVL.

This chain uses TRBV27 with TRBJ1-2, with D uncertain. Trimming removed 0 bases at V and 1 base at J, with 9 bases between. The CDR3 is 15 amino acids. Germline V lookup: CDR1 MNHEY, CDR2 SMNVEV (reference sequence). The CDR3 sequence is CASSLSALLNYGYTF. The CDR3, as DNA: TGTGCCAGCAGTTTATCAGCGCTCCTTAACTATGGCTACACCTTC.

The chain carries TRBV27 and TRBJ1-6; TRBD1 matches at 8 bases. Germline V lookup: CDR1 MNHEY, CDR2 SMNVEV (reference sequence). The trim removed 2 bases at V and 8 bases at J, leaving 14 bases unmatched. CDR3 length: 18 amino acids. This CDR3 is CASSLIPSPGQGYSPLHF. The DNA of the CDR3 is TGTGCCAGCAGTTTAATCCCCTCCCCAGGACAGGGATATTCACCCCTCCACTTT.

Turning to this clone: In the same sample, other DNA sequences code for this CDR3. V is TRBV2 and J is TRBJ2-5, with TRBD1 matching over 12 bases. J gave up 4 bases and V 5 bases, and 2 bases lay outside the gene matches. The CDR3 runs 14 residues. Germline-derived CDR1 and CDR2 are SNHLY and FYNNEI. CDR3 bases: TGTGCCAGCAGTCCGGGACAGGGGGCAGAGACCCAGTACTTC. Amino acids: CASSPGQGAETQYF.

This chain links TRBV7-8 with TRBJ2-1; the match to TRBD2 covers 9 bases. V shed 1 base and J 2 bases; nucleotides not matched to a gene: 0. The CDR3 runs 15 residues. CDR1 SGHVS and CDR2 FQNEAQ come from the germline V gene. The CDR3 reads CASSLGLAAYNEQFF. The CDR3 DNA reads as TGTGCCAGCAGCTTAGGACTAGCGGCCTACAATGAGCAGTTCTTC.

The rearrangement joins TRBV19 to TRBJ1-2; a weak D match, TRBD1 (6 bases). Germline assignment: CDR1 LNHDA and CDR2 SQIVND (reference sequence). V was cut by 4 bases and J by 3 bases, with 12 bases left in between. The CDR3 sequence is 14 residues long. The CDR3 region is CASSKPDRDYGYTF. The CDR3 bases are TGTGCCAGTAGTAAACCGGACAGAGACTATGGCTACACCTTC.

This chain links TRBV5-6 with TRBJ1-4; D is undetermined. The length of the CDR3 is 13 residues. With 4 bases removed from V and 8 bases from J, the gap between germline ends came to 12 bases. Germline V lookup: CDR1 SGHDT, CDR2 YYEEEE. In DNA, the CDR3 is TGTGCCAGCAGCGACCGAGGCCCAGAAAAACTGTTTTTT. Its translation: CASSDRGPEKLFF. The complete variable domain, with remaining parts taken from reference TRBV5-6 and TRBJ1-4, reads DAGVTQSPTHLIKTRGQQVTLRCSPKSGHDTVSWYQQALGQGPQFIFQYYEEEERQRGNFPDRFSGHQFPNYSSELNVNALLLGDSALYLCASSDRGPEKLFFGSGTQLSVL.

The chain is built from TRBV6-1 and TRBJ1-1; D is undetermined. Germline-derived CDR1 and CDR2 are MNHNS and SASEGT. The CDR3 spans 15 residues. With 1 base removed from V and 4 bases from J, the gap between germline ends came to 13 bases. DNA for the CDR3: TGTGCCAGCAGTGAAGTTCCGGGAAGAGGCACTGAAGCTTTCTTT. Translated, it gives CASSEVPGRGTEAFF.

This chain uses TRBV6-1 with TRBJ1-2; no definite D call. V was clipped by 2 bases and J by 0 bases, with 7 bases between them. This CDR3 is built from 14 residues. Germline CDR1 is MNHNS and CDR2 is SASEGT. The CDR3 sequence: CASSEYPANYGYTF. The CDR3 region has the DNA TGTGCCAGCAGTGAATACCCAGCTAACTATGGCTACACCTTC.

The chain carries TRBV5-8 and TRBJ2-5, with D perhaps matching TRBD2 (6 bases). CDR3 length equals 14 residues. Trimming took off 9 bases at V and 4 bases at J, with 19 bases between the two ends. From germline, CDR1 is SGHTS and CDR2 YDEGEE. The CDR3 nucleotides are TGTGCCACCGCTTTTATGGGGGGATCAGAGACCCAGTACTTC. It is translated as CATAFMGGSETQYF.

This chain links TRBV5-4 with TRBJ1-3; D is unresolved. Trimming removed 3 bases at V and 2 bases at J, with 9 bases between. The germline CDR1 and CDR2 sequences are SGHNT and YYREEE (reference sequence). The CDR3 loop spans 14 amino acids. Here the CDR3 reads CASSSLGAGNTIYF. CDR3 sequence (DNA): TGTGCCAGCAGCTCACTGGGAGCTGGAAACACCATATATTTT.

This chain connects TRBV19 to TRBJ1-5; D is possibly TRBD1 (6 bases). The CDR3 loop spans 15 amino acids. V shed 6 bases and J shed 5 bases, with 17 bases lying between them. The germline CDR1 and CDR2 sequences are LNHDA and SQIVND (reference sequence). DNA of the CDR3: TGTGCCAGTAGACCACGGGGGGCGGAGGATCAGCCCCAGCATTTT. This translates into CASRPRGAEDQPQHF.

In this sample, this clone turned up once. The rearrangement links TRBV24-1 to TRBJ2-5; 8 bases map to TRBD2. CDR3 length: 14 residues. Germline CDR1 is KGHDR and CDR2 is SFDVKD. The J segment lost 4 bases and the V segment lost 10 bases, leaving 10 bases of the junction unmatched. CDR3 amino acids: CATNPSGSPETQYF. In DNA, the CDR3 is TGTGCCACAAACCCGAGCGGGAGTCCAGAGACCCAGTACTTC.

In its sample, this clone was seen once. At one end the junction does not follow the germline gene, possibly because of a read error. The rearrangement joins TRBV15 to TRBJ2-7; perhaps TRBD2 as D (5 bases). The germline V gene has CDR1 LNHNV and CDR2 YYDKDF (reference sequence). CDR3 length: 15 residues. CDR3 DNA sequence: TGTGCCACCAGCCGAGAGGTGAGGACTCACGACGAGCAGTACTTC. Amino acids: CATSREVRTHDEQYF.

This clone occurred once. This rearrangement joins TRBV7-2 to TRBJ1-2, with D tentatively TRBD1 (6 bases). This CDR3 comprises 12 residues. Germline CDR1 is SGHTA and CDR2 is FQGNSA. V shed 3 bases and J shed 8 bases, with 10 bases lying between them. CDR3 in amino acids: CASSLAGAGYTF. The CDR3 region has the DNA TGTGCCAGCAGCTTGGCAGGGGCCGGCTACACCTTC.

The V call is TRBV11-2, the J call TRBJ1-1; TRBD1 aligns across 10 bases. This CDR3 has 13 residues. The germline CDR1 and CDR2 sequences are SGHAT and FQNNGV. V was pared by 6 bases and J by 5 bases, with 3 bases of the junction left unmatched. The CDR3 sequence is CASRGQGETEAFF. CDR3 in DNA: TGTGCCAGCAGAGGACAGGGGGAGACTGAAGCTTTCTTT.

The table lists this clone with a count of one. The chain combines TRBV27 with TRBJ2-3; the match to TRBD1 covers 7 bases. Trimming took 6 bases from V and 0 from J; bases not matched to a gene: 3. Germline loops: CDR1 MNHEY, CDR2 SMNVEV (reference sequence). The length of the CDR3 is 14 residues. The CDR3 loop is CASRQGFSTDTQYF. CDR3 nucleotides: TGTGCCAGCAGACAGGGGTTTAGCACAGATACGCAGTATTTT.